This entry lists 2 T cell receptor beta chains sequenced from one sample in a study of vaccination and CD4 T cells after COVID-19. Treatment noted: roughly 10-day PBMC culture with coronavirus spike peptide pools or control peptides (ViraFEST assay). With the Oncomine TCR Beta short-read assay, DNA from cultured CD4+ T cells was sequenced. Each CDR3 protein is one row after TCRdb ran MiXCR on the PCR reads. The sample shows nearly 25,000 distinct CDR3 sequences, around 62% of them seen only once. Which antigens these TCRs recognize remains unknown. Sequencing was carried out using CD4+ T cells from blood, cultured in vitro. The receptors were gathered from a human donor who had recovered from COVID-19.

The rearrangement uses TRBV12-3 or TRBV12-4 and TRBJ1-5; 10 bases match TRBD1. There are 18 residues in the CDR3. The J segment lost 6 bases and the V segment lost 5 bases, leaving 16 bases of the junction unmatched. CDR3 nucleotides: TGTGCCAGCAGTCCCGGGACAGGGGTATCGGGAGTGGGTCAGCCCCAGCATTTT. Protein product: CASSPGTGVSGVGQPQHF.

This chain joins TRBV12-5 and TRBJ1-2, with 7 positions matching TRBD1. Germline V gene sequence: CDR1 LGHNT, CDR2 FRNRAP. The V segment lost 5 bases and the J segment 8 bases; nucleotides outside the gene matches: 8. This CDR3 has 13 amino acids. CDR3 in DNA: TGTGCTAGTGGTACGAGTACAGGGGAAGGCTACACCTTC. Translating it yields CASGTSTGEGYTF.